These 15 T cell receptor beta chains share one sample of origin, sequenced in a study of T cell responses to AZD1222 COVID-19 vaccine. The repertoire was sequenced with immunoSEQ multiplex PCR; TCRdb's copy has only in-frame clones and lacks some. This table has fewer than 150,000 clones, about 90% appearing once. The material sequenced was peripheral blood, taken 28 days after the second AZD1222 dose. Every receptor here comes from an adult who received the AZD1222 COVID-19 vaccine.

This clone was observed a few times. The rearrangement links TRBV6-5 to TRBJ1-1; D perhaps matches TRBD1 (6 bases). The germline V and J ends were trimmed by 5 bases and 8 bases, with 15 bases remaining between them. Germline CDR1 and CDR2: MNHEY and SVGAGI. The CDR3 runs 13 residues. The CDR3 DNA reads TGTGCCAGCAGTCACGCTTGGACAGCAGAAGCTTTCTTT. The encoded protein is CASSHAWTAEAFF.

This clone was detected only once. The chain is built from TRBV6-4 and TRBJ2-3; 10 nucleotides line up with TRBD1. J lost 6 bases, V lost 2 bases, and 5 bases had no gene match. There are 15 residues in the CDR3. Germline CDR1 and CDR2: MRHNA and SNTAGT. CDR3 sequence (DNA): TGTGCCAGCAGTGACGAGGGACAGGGGCACGATACGCAGTATTTT. This sequence encodes CASSDEGQGHDTQYF.

The chain has TRBV18 and TRBJ2-6; possibly TRBD1 for D (5 bases). Germline lookup yields CDR1 KGHSH and CDR2 LQKENI. V was cut by 4 bases and J by 0 bases, with 19 bases left in between. The CDR3 sequence is 19 residues long. CDR3 sequence reads: CASSLSDTGATSGANVLTF. The CDR3 DNA reads TGTGCCAGCTCACTTTCCGATACAGGCGCAACCTCTGGGGCCAACGTCCTGACTTTC.

This clone has a single count. This sequence joins TRBV7-9 and TRBJ1-5; possibly TRBD1 for D (5 bases). Trimming took 1 base from V and 4 from J, leaving 11 bases between them. CDR3 length: 15 residues. CDR1 is SEHNR, CDR2 FQNEAQ, per germline (reference sequence). CDR3 sequence reads: CASSLGGRGNQPQHF. CDR3 nucleotide sequence: TGTGCCAGCAGCTTAGGAGGTCGGGGGAATCAGCCCCAGCATTTT.

The genes are TRBV6-5 and TRBJ1-1, with unresolved D. With 6 bases removed from V and 4 bases from J, the gap between germline ends came to 9 bases. Germline-derived CDR1 and CDR2 are MNHEY and SVGAGI. The CDR3 loop spans 12 amino acids. The CDR3 protein is CASRVYGTEAFF. In nucleotides, the CDR3 is TGTGCCAGCAGGGTCTACGGCACTGAAGCTTTCTTT.

The rearrangement links TRBV6-6 to TRBJ2-1, with 11 bases matching TRBD2. Trimming removed 6 bases from V and 0 bases from J; junction bases left unmatched: 4. The CDR3 loop spans 16 amino acids. Germline lookup yields CDR1 MNHNY and CDR2 SVGAGI (reference sequence). The CDR3 reads CASSLGLAGSYNEQFF. DNA for the CDR3: TGTGCCAGCAGCCTTGGACTAGCGGGCTCCTACAATGAGCAGTTCTTC.

The V call is TRBV5-4, the J call TRBJ2-5, with a possible D match to TRBD2 (7 bases). Germline-derived CDR1 and CDR2 are SGHNT and YYREEE (reference sequence). V was trimmed by 4 bases and J by 3 bases, leaving 19 bases between them. The CDR3 runs to 16 residues. The CDR3 sequence is CASSPGGGGAEETQYF. CDR3 nucleotides: TGTGCCAGCAGCCCGGGAGGAGGGGGGGCAGAAGAGACCCAGTACTTC.

This chain uses TRBV4-1 with TRBJ1-2, with 7 nucleotides matching TRBD1. Germline values: CDR1 MGHRA, CDR2 YSYEKL. The CDR3 extends over 15 amino acids. V shed 2 bases and J 2 bases; nucleotides not matched to a gene: 5. The CDR3 spells CASSQPGQQNYGYTF. DNA of the CDR3: TGCGCCAGCAGCCAACCGGGACAGCAAAACTATGGCTACACCTTC.

DNA of the CDR3: TGTGCCAGCAGCTTAGGTACGGGGGGGTTCAATGAGCAGTTCTTC. Its protein product is CASSLGTGGFNEQFF. The chain employs TRBV7-2 and TRBJ2-1; 8 bases are a match to TRBD2. Trimming took 1 base from V and 6 from J; bases not matched to a gene: 5. The CDR3 totals 15 residues. Per germline, CDR1 SGHTA and CDR2 FQGNSA.

With respect to this clone: This specimen includes other DNA sequences encoding the same CDR3. Here the CDR3 DNA reads TGTGCCAGCAGTGAAGGACTCAACACTGAAGCTTTCTTT. The encoded protein is CASSEGLNTEAFF. The chain couples TRBV2 to TRBJ1-1; D gene unclear. There are 13 residues in the CDR3. Looked up from germline, CDR1 is SNHLY and CDR2 is FYNNEI. Trimming pared 1 base from V and 2 bases from J, leaving 5 bases between.

V usage is TRBV5-4 and J usage is TRBJ1-1; 8 nucleotides match TRBD1. The CDR3 consists of 15 residues. Germline loops: CDR1 SGHNT, CDR2 YYREEE (reference sequence). Trimming at V came to 0 bases and at J to 1 base, leaving 2 bases not matched to a gene. CDR3 bases: TGTGCCAGCAGCTTGGGCGGGACAGGGAACACTGAAGCTTTCTTT. Protein product: CASSLGGTGNTEAFF. Full variable domain (rest looked up from reference TRBV5-4 and TRBJ1-1): ETGVTQSPTHLIKTRGQQVTLRCSSQSGHNTVSWYQQALGQGPQFIFQYYREEENGRGNFPPRFSGLQFPNYSSELNVNALELDDSALYLCASSLGGTGNTEAFFGQGTRLTVV.

The chain couples TRBV7-9 to TRBJ2-2; D not certain. The CDR3 consists of 13 residues. Germline-derived CDR1 and CDR2 are SEHNR and FQNEAQ (reference sequence). Trimming removed 5 bases at V and 5 bases at J, with 9 bases between. For the CDR3, the DNA is TGTGCCAGCAGCATTCGAAATACCGGGGAGCTGTTTTTT. Translation gives CASSIRNTGELFF.

The chain is built from TRBV5-5 and TRBJ2-6; a possible D gene is TRBD2 (6 bases). CDR3 length: 16 amino acids. Germline V lookup: CDR1 SGHKS, CDR2 YYEKEE (reference sequence). V gave up 4 bases and J gave up 0 bases, with 11 bases separating them. CDR3 sequence reads: CASSQAGSSGANVLTF. For the CDR3, the DNA is TGTGCCAGCAGCCAGGCGGGGAGCTCTGGGGCCAACGTCCTGACTTTC.

The CDR3 protein is CAWNKGFNSPLHF. The DNA of the CDR3 is TGTGCCTGGAATAAGGGGTTTAATTCACCCCTCCACTTT. The rearrangement links TRBV30 to TRBJ1-6; TRBD1 might be the D (5 bases). CDR3 length: 13 amino acids. The germline CDR1 and CDR2 sequences are GTSNPN and SVGIG (reference sequence). V was trimmed by 4 bases and J by 6 bases, leaving 10 bases between them. Looking up the rest from reference TRBV30 and TRBJ1-6 gives the full variable domain: SQTIHQWPATLVQPVGSPLSLECTVEGTSNPNLYWYRQAAGRGLQLLFYSVGIGQISSEVPQNLSASRPQDRQFILSSKKLLLSDSGFYLCAWNKGFNSPLHFGNGTRLTVT.

The rearrangement joins TRBV7-9 to TRBJ1-4; D not resolved. Looked up from germline, CDR1 is SEHNR and CDR2 is FQNEAQ (reference sequence). This CDR3 contains 15 residues. With 0 bases removed from V and 4 bases from J, the gap between germline ends came to 9 bases. Written as DNA, the CDR3 is TGTGCCAGCAGCTTAGCATCAGGAGTTAATGAAAAACTGTTTTTT. Protein sequence: CASSLASGVNEKLFF.